These 24 T cell receptor beta chains came from one sample sequenced in a study of T-cell memory formation after mild COVID-19. TCRdb ran MiXCR on the 5' RACE reads and lists one entry per CDR3 protein. The sample consists of about 360,000 distinct CDR3 sequences, around an eighth of them appearing once. Specimen: PBMCs or a T cell subset sorted from them (not recorded which). These receptors all come from a man aged 18 to 29 who had mild COVID-19 (a few samples of this study predate the infection). Cell type and time point are not known.

This clonotype was recorded a few times. The chain uses TRBV10-3 and TRBJ1-5; D is unclear. The CDR3 sequence is 15 residues long. V lost 3 bases and J 0 bases, leaving 9 bases between the germline ends. Germline CDR1 reads ENHRY; CDR2 reads SYGVKD. CDR3 residues: CAISELPYSNQPQHF. The CDR3 DNA reads TGTGCCATCAGTGAACTGCCCTATAGCAATCAGCCCCAGCATTTT.

This clonotype was detected many times. This chain uses TRBV19 with TRBJ2-7; D is ambiguous. V shed 0 bases and J shed 0 bases, with 9 bases lying between them. Germline V gene data show CDR1 as LNHDA and CDR2 as SQIVND (reference sequence). The CDR3 contains 15 residues. For the CDR3, the DNA is TGTGCCAGTAGTATAGATGTCCAGAGCTCCTACGAGCAGTACTTC. This translates into CASSIDVQSSYEQYF.

Many counts were recorded for this clonotype. The chain links TRBV6-6 to TRBJ1-1; no clear D. CDR1 MNHNY and CDR2 SVGAGI come from the germline V gene (reference sequence). The CDR3 loop spans 14 amino acids. V was pared by 5 bases and J by 1 base, with 11 bases between. As DNA, the CDR3 is TGTGCCAGCAGTGCCCCATCTTCGAACACTGAAGCTTTCTTT. Residues: CASSAPSSNTEAFF.

The table lists this clonotype with a few counts. The genes are TRBV6-5 and TRBJ2-1; 10 bases match TRBD2. V was pared by 0 bases and J by 5 bases, with 4 bases of the junction left unmatched. Germline V gene data show CDR1 as MNHEY and CDR2 as SVGAGI. The CDR3 totals 16 residues. The CDR3 DNA follows: TGTGCCAGCAGTTACTCGAACCTAGCGGGGGACAATGAGCAGTTCTTC. It translates to CASSYSNLAGDNEQFF.

The J gene is TRBJ2-7, the V gene TRBV20-1, with D possibly being TRBD2 (6 bases). V lost 6 bases, J lost 4 bases, and 25 bases lay in between. In germline, CDR1 is DFQATT, CDR2 SNEGSKA (reference sequence). The CDR3 is 16 amino acids. CDR3 nucleotides: TGCAGTGCCAACCCCCGGACACCGAGGAGGGCGTACGAGCAGTACTTC. It translates to CSANPRTPRRAYEQYF.

The chain links TRBV28 to TRBJ1-5, with TRBD1 matching 9 bases. V lost 1 base, J lost 6 bases, and 4 bases stayed unmatched. The CDR3 covers 15 residues. Germline-derived CDR1 and CDR2 are MDHEN and SYDVKM. Here the CDR3 DNA reads TGTGCCAGCAGTTTATCCGGACAGGGGAGTCAGCCCCAGCATTTT. This encodes CASSLSGQGSQPQHF.

This clonotype was detected only a few times. The chain joins TRBV6-5 to TRBJ1-4; D ambiguous. This CDR3 is built from 14 residues. The V end lost 4 bases, the J end lost 8 bases, and 14 bases lay between the germline ends. In germline, CDR1 is MNHEY, CDR2 SVGAGI. The CDR3 nucleotides read TGTGCCAGCAGTTCCCGCGGCATCGGGGAAAAACTGTTTTTT. Translation: CASSSRGIGEKLFF.

This clonotype was counted between two and nine times. The chain is built from TRBV2 and TRBJ2-1, with TRBD2 matching 8 bases. The CDR3 sequence is 15 residues long. Germline CDR1 reads SNHLY; CDR2 reads FYNNEI. The J segment lost 3 bases and the V segment lost 3 bases, leaving 4 bases of the junction unmatched. The CDR3 sequence is CASSDERGYYNEQFF. The CDR3 coding sequence is TGTGCCAGCAGTGATGAGCGGGGGTACTACAATGAGCAGTTCTTC.

This clonotype was seen a handful of times. The V call is TRBV5-1, the J call TRBJ2-3, with 7 nucleotides matching TRBD2. Germline assignment: CDR1 SGHRS and CDR2 YFSETQ. Trimming cost V 7 bases and J 3 bases; bases outside gene matches: 8. The CDR3 totals 14 residues. The CDR3 region is CASSSGEITDTQYF. For the CDR3, the DNA is TGCGCCAGCTCCAGCGGGGAGATAACAGATACGCAGTATTTT.

The table lists this clonotype with many counts. This chain connects TRBV5-1 to TRBJ2-1; 8 bases map to TRBD1. In germline, CDR1 is SGHRS, CDR2 YFSETQ. The CDR3 runs 15 residues. V was pared by 4 bases and J by 2 bases, with 5 bases of the junction left unmatched. The CDR3 DNA is TGCGCCAGCAGCAAGGACAGGGCGGCCTACAATGAGCAGTTCTTC. Protein sequence: CASSKDRAAYNEQFF.

The rearrangement uses TRBV7-9 and TRBJ2-5; tentatively, D is TRBD1 or TRBD2 (5 bases each). CDR3 length: 14 amino acids. Between the trimmed V and J ends, which lost 11 bases and 3 bases, there was a span of 19 bases. The germline V gene encodes CDR1 SEHNR and CDR2 FQNEAQ (reference sequence). The CDR3 DNA sequence: TGTGCCCTGGCGGGTGGGGCCGGTGAAGAGACCCAGTACTTC. Encoded protein: CALAGGAGEETQYF.

V is TRBV15 and J is TRBJ2-7, with D perhaps TRBD1 (6 bases). This CDR3 has 13 residues. Germline V gene sequence: CDR1 LNHNV, CDR2 YYDKDF (reference sequence). V was cut by 5 bases and J by 1 base, with 9 bases left in between. CDR3 coding DNA: TGTGCCACCAGCGCAGGGGAGTCCTACGAGCAGTACTTC. Translated: CATSAGESYEQYF. The whole variable domain, remainder taken from reference TRBV15 and TRBJ2-7, is DAMVIQNPRYQVTQFGKPVTLSCSQTLNHNVMYWYQQKSSQAPKLLFHYYDKDFNNEADTPDNFQSRRPNTSFCFLDIRSPGLGDTAMYLCATSAGESYEQYFGPGTRLTVT.

The CDR3 here is CASSFLMVHSGNTIYF. The CDR3 DNA is TGTGCCAGCAGCTTCCTTATGGTCCACTCTGGAAACACCATATATTTT. The J gene is TRBJ1-3, the V gene TRBV11-2; D unclear. The germline V gene encodes CDR1 SGHAT and CDR2 FQNNGV. The V end was cut by 3 bases, the J end by 0 bases, with 12 bases between. The CDR3 has 16 amino acids.

In its sample, this clonotype was seen a few times. This sequence joins TRBV28 and TRBJ2-5, with D perhaps matching TRBD1 (5 bases). Trimming removed 11 bases at V and 5 bases at J, with 18 bases between. This CDR3 is built from 13 residues. Germline loops: CDR1 MDHEN, CDR2 SYDVKM. The CDR3 DNA reads as TGTGCCGGGTCGAGGCAGGGCTCTGAGACCCAGTACTTC. This codes for CAGSRQGSETQYF. The full variable domain, its missing parts supplied by reference TRBV28 and TRBJ2-5, is DVKVTQSSRYLVKRTGEKVFLECVQDMDHENMFWYRQDPGLGLRLIYFSYDVKMKEKGDIPEGYSVSREKKERFSLILESASTNQTSMYLCAGSRQGSETQYFGPGTRLLVL.

This clonotype has a handful of counts. The chain employs TRBV3-1 and TRBJ1-5, with no clear D. The CDR3 runs to 15 residues. The V gene's germline CDR1 is LGHDT and CDR2 YNNKEL (reference sequence). V was pared by 1 base and J by 1 base, with 8 bases between. DNA for the CDR3: TGTGCCAGCAGCCAAGGTGGGTGGAGCAATCAGCCCCAGCATTTT. Protein product: CASSQGGWSNQPQHF.

This clonotype was observed a few times. This sequence joins TRBV20-1 and TRBJ1-4; D unresolved. The length of the CDR3 is 13 residues. With 2 bases removed from V and 6 bases from J, the gap between germline ends came to 10 bases. Germline CDR1 and CDR2: DFQATT and SNEGSKA (reference sequence). In DNA, the CDR3 is TGCAGTGCTAGAAGGGAAGGAGATGAAAAACTGTTTTTT. Translated: CSARREGDEKLFF.

This clonotype was detected only a few times. The V gene is TRBV18, the J gene TRBJ2-5, with 7 bases lining up with TRBD1. This CDR3 contains 13 residues. The V gene end was trimmed by 6 bases and the J gene end by 5 bases; junction bases not matched to a gene: 6. CDR1 and CDR2 from the germline V gene are KGHSH and LQKENI. In DNA, the CDR3 is TGTGCCAGCTCTCGCGACAGGGATGAGACCCAGTACTTC. Amino acids: CASSRDRDETQYF.

This clonotype came up a few times. V and J are TRBV30 and TRBJ1-2; D is possibly TRBD1 (6 bases). The CDR3 totals 12 residues. From germline, CDR1 is GTSNPN and CDR2 SVGIG (reference sequence). With 1 base removed from V and 6 bases from J, the gap between germline ends came to 9 bases. CDR3 nucleotide sequence: TGTGCCTGGAGTGGGGGGGGCCATGGCTACACCTTC. Protein: CAWSGGGHGYTF.

The J gene is TRBJ2-1, the V gene TRBV9; a possible D gene is TRBD2 (6 bases). Trimming stripped 0 bases from V and 0 bases from J, with 7 bases between. The CDR3 contains 15 residues. Per the germline V gene, CDR1 is SGDLS and CDR2 is YYNGEE. CDR3 protein: CASSVVGGSYNEQFF. The CDR3, as DNA: TGTGCCAGCAGCGTAGTGGGGGGCTCCTACAATGAGCAGTTCTTC. Full variable domain (missing parts from reference TRBV9 and TRBJ2-1): DSGVTQTPKHLITATGQRVTLRCSPRSGDLSVYWYQQSLDQGLQFLIQYYNGEERAKGNILERFSAQQFPDLHSELNLSSLELGDSALYFCASSVVGGSYNEQFFGPGTRLTVL.

This rearrangement joins TRBV7-9 to TRBJ1-2; D unclear. V lost 1 base, J lost 8 bases, and 20 bases lay in between. CDR1 SEHNR and CDR2 FQNEAQ come from the germline V gene (reference sequence). The CDR3 loop spans 16 amino acids. CDR3 amino acids: CASSLEGKAAAMGYTF. CDR3 bases: TGTGCCAGCAGCTTAGAGGGAAAGGCAGCCGCTATGGGCTACACCTTC.

In its sample, this clonotype was seen a few times. CDR3 residues: CASSLRPRLATGELFF. For the CDR3, the DNA is TGCGCCAGCAGCCTCCGACCCAGACTAGCGACCGGGGAGCTGTTTTTT. The chain is built from TRBV4-3 and TRBJ2-2; 8 bases map to TRBD2. CDR1 and CDR2 from the germline V gene are LGHNA and YSLEER. The CDR3 has 16 amino acids. V was clipped by 4 bases and J by 5 bases; unmatched bases: 9.

In this sample, this clonotype turned up a few times. The chain joins TRBV6-5 to TRBJ2-3; D is perhaps TRBD1 (6 bases). The CDR3 contains 16 residues. Trimming cost V 5 bases and J 0 bases, with 15 bases left between them. Germline V gene sequence: CDR1 MNHEY, CDR2 SVGAGI. The CDR3 sequence is CASSKTGRSSTDTQYF. CDR3 DNA sequence: TGTGCCAGCAGTAAAACAGGGCGCTCTAGCACAGATACGCAGTATTTT.

This clonotype came up a few times. This rearrangement joins TRBV20-1 to TRBJ2-5; the D gene could be TRBD1 or TRBD2 (6 bases each). In germline, CDR1 is DFQATT, CDR2 SNEGSKA (reference sequence). V dropped 5 bases and J dropped 2 bases, with 15 bases sitting between them. The CDR3 consists of 14 residues. The CDR3 reads CSAFRGGLQETQYF. The CDR3 DNA sequence: TGCAGTGCTTTTAGAGGGGGACTTCAAGAGACCCAGTACTTC.

In its sample, this clonotype was seen a few times. The rearrangement links TRBV24-1 to TRBJ2-1; the match to TRBD1 covers 7 bases. CDR3 length: 15 amino acids. V gave up 7 bases and J gave up 7 bases; unmatched junction bases: 12. CDR1 is KGHDR, CDR2 SFDVKD, per germline. This CDR3 reads CATSVGQASGNEQFF. The CDR3 bases are TGTGCCACCAGCGTTGGACAGGCCTCGGGGAATGAGCAGTTCTTC.